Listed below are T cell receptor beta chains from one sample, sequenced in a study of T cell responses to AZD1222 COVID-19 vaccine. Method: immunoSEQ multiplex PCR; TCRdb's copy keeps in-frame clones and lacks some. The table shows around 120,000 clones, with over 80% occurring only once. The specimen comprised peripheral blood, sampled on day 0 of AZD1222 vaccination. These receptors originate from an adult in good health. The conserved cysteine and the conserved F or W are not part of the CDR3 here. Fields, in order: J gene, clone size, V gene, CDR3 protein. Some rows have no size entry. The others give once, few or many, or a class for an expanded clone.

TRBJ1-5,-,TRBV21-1,ASTPSTGDSNQPQH
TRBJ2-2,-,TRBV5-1,ASSLGQGRVELF
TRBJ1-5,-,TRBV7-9,ASSLGGRAQPQH
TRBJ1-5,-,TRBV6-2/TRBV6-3,ASSYSPAGGPNQPQH
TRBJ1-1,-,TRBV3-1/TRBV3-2,ASSTGQKNTEAF
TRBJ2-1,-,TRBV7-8,ASSFGRGRNEQF
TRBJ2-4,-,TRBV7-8,ASSLEGALAKNIQY
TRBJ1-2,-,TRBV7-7,ASSLVVGPYGYT
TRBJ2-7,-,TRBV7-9,ASSHGFQGAERYEQY
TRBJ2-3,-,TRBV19,ASSPRGLVTDTQY
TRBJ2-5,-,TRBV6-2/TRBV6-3,ASSNDREETQY
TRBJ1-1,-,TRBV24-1,ATSDTGGTEAF
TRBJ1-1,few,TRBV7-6,ASSLGRVRGNTEAF
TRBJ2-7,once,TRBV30,AWSIGTSYEQY
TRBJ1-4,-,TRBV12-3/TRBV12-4,ASSPDRELF
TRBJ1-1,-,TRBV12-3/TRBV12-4,ASSLAYRGEAF
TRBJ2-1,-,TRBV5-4,ASRPGTDLREQF
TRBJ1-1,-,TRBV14,ASSQVQDRGFRVTEAF
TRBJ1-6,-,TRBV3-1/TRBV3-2,ASSQEGGTGGSYNSPLH
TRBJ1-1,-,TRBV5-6,ASSLPTGGTEAF
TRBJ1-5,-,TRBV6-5,ASSFEWGPDQPQH
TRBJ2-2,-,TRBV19,ATMRTGPNTGELF
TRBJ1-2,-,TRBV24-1,ATSDIDRPTPYGYT
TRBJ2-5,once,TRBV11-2,ASSPSGSYETQY
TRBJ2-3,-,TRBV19,ASSSFDRGLTDTQY
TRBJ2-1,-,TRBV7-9,ASSLEFEQF
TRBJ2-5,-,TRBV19,ASSPRVHQETQY
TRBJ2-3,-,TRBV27,ASSLGNTQY
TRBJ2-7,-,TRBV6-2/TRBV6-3,ASSRGAEQY
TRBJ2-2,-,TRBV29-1,SVAGRSGELF
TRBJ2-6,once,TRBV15,ATSRVRDSGANVLT
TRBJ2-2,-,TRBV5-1,ASSSFTNTGELF
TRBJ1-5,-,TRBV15,ATSRGTGPFRPQH
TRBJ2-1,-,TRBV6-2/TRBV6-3,ASSYSGGRASYNEQF
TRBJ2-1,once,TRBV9,ASSPRLGLATYNEQF
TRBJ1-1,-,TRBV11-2,ASSSQGVAEAF
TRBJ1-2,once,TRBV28,ASTITGRGYT
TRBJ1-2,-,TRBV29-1,SVRDRVNYGYT
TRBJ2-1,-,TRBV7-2,ASSFVGGAINNEQF
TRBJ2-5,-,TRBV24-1,ATSDTGQGAETQY
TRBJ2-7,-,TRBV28,ASSLRSGAHEQY
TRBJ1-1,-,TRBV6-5,ASSYSPGNTEAF
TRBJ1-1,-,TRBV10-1,ASSEWNTEAF
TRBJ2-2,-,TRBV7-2,ASSLAAFGELF
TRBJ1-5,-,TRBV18,ASSDISGDLRDQPQH
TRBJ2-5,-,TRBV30,AWSVGQALQETQY
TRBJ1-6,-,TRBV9,ASSLSASSYNSPLH
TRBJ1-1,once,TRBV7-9,ASSPGQVGVTEAF
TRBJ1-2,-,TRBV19,ASSIGNRLTQRNYGYT
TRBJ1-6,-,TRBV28,ASSYGSFSPLH
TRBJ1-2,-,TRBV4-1,ASRKPGGNDGYT
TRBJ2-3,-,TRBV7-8,ASTPAGVGDTQY
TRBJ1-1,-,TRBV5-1,ASSFNTEAF
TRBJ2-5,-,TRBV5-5,ASSLRMQEQETQY
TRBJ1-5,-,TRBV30,AWSPRNSNQPQH
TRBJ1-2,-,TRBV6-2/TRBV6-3,ASSYSERGYT